Listed below are T cell receptor beta chains from one sample, sequenced in a study of cytomegalovirus exposure and HLA in healthy donors. Here immunoSEQ multiplex PCR was the method, and the copy in TCRdb shows in-frame clones only, minus some. The sample consists of a few hundred thousand clones, roughly 88% of them appearing once. Sequencing was carried out using PBMCs. These receptors were taken from a young woman in good health and CMV-seronegative. The CDR3 runs from the conserved cysteine through the conserved F or W. Each record gives: V gene, J gene, clone size, D gene, CDR3 DNA, CDR3 protein. The D gene is left open where the match is weak. For some rows the clone size is stated as once, few or many, or as a class when expanded; others skip it.

v_call: TRBV28
j_call: TRBJ1-2
clone_size: .
d_call: .
cdr3_nt: TGTGCCAGCAGTGCACAGGTACAGGATGGCTACACCTTC
cdr3_aa: CASSAQVQDGYTF

v_call: TRBV19
j_call: TRBJ2-5
clone_size: .
d_call: .
cdr3_nt: TGTGCCAGTAGCCCAGGGAATCGAGAGACCCAGTACTTC
cdr3_aa: CASSPGNRETQYF

v_call: TRBV27
j_call: TRBJ1-6
clone_size: few
d_call: .
cdr3_nt: TGTGCCAGCAGTTTATCTTACGGTCCACCCCTCCACTTT
cdr3_aa: CASSLSYGPPLHF

v_call: TRBV6-6
j_call: TRBJ2-7
clone_size: .
d_call: .
cdr3_nt: TGTGCCAGCAGTTATACCGAGGCGGAGCAGTACTTC
cdr3_aa: CASSYTEAEQYF

v_call: TRBV6-6
j_call: TRBJ1-6
clone_size: .
d_call: .
cdr3_nt: TGTGCCAGCGGGGGCCGCTCCTATAATTCACCCCTCCACTTT
cdr3_aa: CASGGRSYNSPLHF

v_call: TRBV28
j_call: TRBJ2-7
clone_size: .
d_call: TRBD1
cdr3_nt: TGTGCCAGCAGTACTATATACCGGGACAGGGGGCTCAGGACGTCCTACGAGCAGTACTTC
cdr3_aa: CASSTIYRDRGLRTSYEQYF

v_call: TRBV27
j_call: TRBJ2-7
clone_size: .
d_call: TRBD2
cdr3_nt: TGTGCCAGCAGTCCACTAGCGGGAGTCCACGAGCAGTACTTC
cdr3_aa: CASSPLAGVHEQYF

v_call: TRBV7-9
j_call: TRBJ2-1
clone_size: .
d_call: TRBD2
cdr3_nt: TGTGCCAGCAGCAATAGCGGGTTCTCCTACAATGAGCAGTTCTTC
cdr3_aa: CASSNSGFSYNEQFF

v_call: TRBV18
j_call: TRBJ1-5
clone_size: .
d_call: TRBD1
cdr3_nt: TGTGCCAGCTCACCGGGACAGGGAAAGGGTCAGCCCCAGCATTTT
cdr3_aa: CASSPGQGKGQPQHF

v_call: TRBV2
j_call: TRBJ2-2
clone_size: .
d_call: .
cdr3_nt: TGTGCCAGCAAGGGGGAGTGGGTTCTTTCCGGGGAGCTGTTTTTT
cdr3_aa: CASKGEWVLSGELFF

v_call: TRBV14
j_call: TRBJ2-7
clone_size: .
d_call: TRBD1
cdr3_nt: TGTGCCAGCAGCAAGACAGGGGTGTCGGTCGAGCAGTACTTC
cdr3_aa: CASSKTGVSVEQYF

v_call: TRBV6-6
j_call: TRBJ1-4
clone_size: .
d_call: .
cdr3_nt: TGTGCCAGCAGTTACTCGGGCGGGAGGGCTAATGAAAAACTGTTTTTT
cdr3_aa: CASSYSGGRANEKLFF

v_call: TRBV4-3
j_call: TRBJ1-5
clone_size: .
d_call: TRBD1
cdr3_nt: TGCGCCAGCAGCCAAGCAGGGGGCGATCAGCCCCAGCATTTT
cdr3_aa: CASSQAGGDQPQHF

v_call: TRBV27
j_call: TRBJ2-3
clone_size: .
d_call: TRBD1
cdr3_nt: TGTGCCACCCCGCCCGTCGGGACAGGACGCACAGATACGCAGTATTTT
cdr3_aa: CATPPVGTGRTDTQYF

v_call: TRBV5-8
j_call: TRBJ2-7
clone_size: .
d_call: .
cdr3_nt: TGTGCCAGCAGCAAGGATGGGGGCGCGGGCTACGAGCAGTACTTC
cdr3_aa: CASSKDGGAGYEQYF

v_call: TRBV2
j_call: TRBJ2-3
clone_size: .
d_call: .
cdr3_nt: TGTGCCACCCGAGGAGGCTCCACTTATACGCAGTATTTT
cdr3_aa: CATRGGSTYTQYF

v_call: TRBV19
j_call: TRBJ2-7
clone_size: .
d_call: TRBD1
cdr3_nt: TGTGCCAGTAGGCGGACAGGGATCAGCGAGCAGTACTTC
cdr3_aa: CASRRTGISEQYF

v_call: TRBV5-1
j_call: TRBJ2-2
clone_size: once
d_call: TRBD1
cdr3_nt: TGCGCCAGCAGCCAGGACAGGGCGAACACCGGGGAGCTGTTTTTT
cdr3_aa: CASSQDRANTGELFF

v_call: TRBV9
j_call: TRBJ2-7
clone_size: .
d_call: .
cdr3_nt: TGTGCCAGCAGCGTAGCAGGGGATCTCTACGAGCAGTACTTC
cdr3_aa: CASSVAGDLYEQYF

v_call: TRBV11-2
j_call: TRBJ2-1
clone_size: .
d_call: .
cdr3_nt: TGTGCCAGCAGCTTAGATACGGGAGATTACAATGAGCAGTTCTTC
cdr3_aa: CASSLDTGDYNEQFF

v_call: TRBV9
j_call: TRBJ2-7
clone_size: .
d_call: TRBD2
cdr3_nt: TGTGCCAGCAGCGGTAGCGCCCTAGCGGGAGGTTCGGACTACTACGAGCAGTACTTC
cdr3_aa: CASSGSALAGGSDYYEQYF

v_call: TRBV27
j_call: TRBJ2-3
clone_size: .
d_call: .
cdr3_nt: TGTGCCAGCAGCTCCCTGGACACGGCAGATACGCAGTATTTT
cdr3_aa: CASSSLDTADTQYF

v_call: TRBV2
j_call: TRBJ2-1
clone_size: .
d_call: TRBD2
cdr3_nt: TGTGCCAGCAGCGGGAGGGTCCTCCAGTTCTTC
cdr3_aa: CASSGRVLQFF

v_call: TRBV2
j_call: TRBJ1-2
clone_size: .
d_call: .
cdr3_nt: TGTGCCAGCACCCGAGTCGGTAACTATGGCTACACCTTC
cdr3_aa: CASTRVGNYGYTF

v_call: TRBV25-1
j_call: TRBJ2-1
clone_size: .
d_call: .
cdr3_nt: TGTGCCAGCAGTGAATTGGGGGGAAGCTCCTACAATGAGCAGTTCTTC
cdr3_aa: CASSELGGSSYNEQFF

v_call: TRBV21-1
j_call: TRBJ1-6
clone_size: .
d_call: .
cdr3_nt: TGTGCCAGCAGCAAGGGGCCCTGCACAGATTCACCCCTCCACTTT
cdr3_aa: CASSKGPCTDSPLHF

v_call: TRBV18
j_call: TRBJ2-2
clone_size: .
d_call: TRBD1
cdr3_nt: TGTGCCAGCTCACCTCTATCCGGGACAGGGAACACCGGGGAGCTGTTTTTT
cdr3_aa: CASSPLSGTGNTGELFF

v_call: TRBV7-2
j_call: TRBJ1-3
clone_size: .
d_call: .
cdr3_nt: TGTGCCAGCAGCACCTCCGGTGGAAACACCATATATTTT
cdr3_aa: CASSTSGGNTIYF

v_call: TRBV2
j_call: TRBJ2-5
clone_size: few
d_call: .
cdr3_nt: TGTGCCAGGCACACAGAGACCCAGTACTTC
cdr3_aa: CARHTETQYF

v_call: TRBV2
j_call: TRBJ1-2
clone_size: .
d_call: .
cdr3_nt: TGTGCCAGCAGAAGGTCGTATATGGCAGGGGGCTACACCTTC
cdr3_aa: CASRRSYMAGGYTF

v_call: TRBV25-1
j_call: TRBJ2-7
clone_size: .
d_call: .
cdr3_nt: TGTGCCAGCAGCGGGGGACTCGGGGGAGACGACGAGCAGTACTTC
cdr3_aa: CASSGGLGGDDEQYF

v_call: TRBV11-2
j_call: TRBJ2-7
clone_size: .
d_call: TRBD2
cdr3_nt: TGTGCCAGCAGCCTAAGGGCTAGCGGCCAGCTTTACGAGCAGTACTTC
cdr3_aa: CASSLRASGQLYEQYF

v_call: TRBV7-8
j_call: TRBJ2-7
clone_size: .
d_call: .
cdr3_nt: TGTGCCAGCAGCTTAGCAGGGGTTCCAACCTACGAGCAGTACTTC
cdr3_aa: CASSLAGVPTYEQYF

v_call: TRBV10-3
j_call: TRBJ2-2
clone_size: few
d_call: .
cdr3_nt: TGTGCCATCAGTGGAGGCACCGGGGAGCTGTTTTTT
cdr3_aa: CAISGGTGELFF

v_call: TRBV10-3
j_call: TRBJ2-7
clone_size: .
d_call: TRBD2
cdr3_nt: TGTGCCATCAGTGAAACTAGCGGAAACTACGAGCAGTACTTC
cdr3_aa: CAISETSGNYEQYF

v_call: TRBV14
j_call: TRBJ1-2
clone_size: .
d_call: .
cdr3_nt: TGTGCCAGCAGCCCAGGTGCTTATGGCTACACCTTC
cdr3_aa: CASSPGAYGYTF

v_call: TRBV4-1
j_call: TRBJ2-1
clone_size: .
d_call: TRBD2
cdr3_nt: TGCGCCAGCAGCGAGGGGGGACTAGCTGTCAATGAGCAGTTCTTC
cdr3_aa: CASSEGGLAVNEQFF

v_call: TRBV20-1
j_call: TRBJ2-7
clone_size: .
d_call: .
cdr3_nt: TGCAGTGCTACTATCGGGGGTGAGCAGTACTTC
cdr3_aa: CSATIGGEQYF

v_call: TRBV4-1
j_call: TRBJ2-7
clone_size: .
d_call: TRBD1
cdr3_nt: TGCGCCAGCAGCCCCGGAGGGGGACAGGGTACGGGCCAGCAGTACTTC
cdr3_aa: CASSPGGGQGTGQQYF

v_call: TRBV25-1
j_call: TRBJ2-2
clone_size: .
d_call: .
cdr3_nt: TGTGCCAGCAGTGACCTCCCGGCGAACACCGGGGAGCTGTTTTTT
cdr3_aa: CASSDLPANTGELFF

v_call: TRBV4-1
j_call: TRBJ1-4
clone_size: .
d_call: TRBD1
cdr3_nt: TGCGCCAGCAGTATTGTCCTGGGGACAGGGAATGAAAAACTGTTTTTT
cdr3_aa: CASSIVLGTGNEKLFF

v_call: TRBV6-5
j_call: TRBJ1-5
clone_size: .
d_call: .
cdr3_nt: TGTGCCAGCAGCCCCTCATCAGGCAGCAATCAGCCCCAGCATTTT
cdr3_aa: CASSPSSGSNQPQHF

v_call: TRBV5-1
j_call: TRBJ2-7
clone_size: .
d_call: TRBD2
cdr3_nt: TGCGCCAGCAGCTTGGAGCCGCTAGCGGGGGCCTACGAGCAGTACTTC
cdr3_aa: CASSLEPLAGAYEQYF

v_call: TRBV2
j_call: TRBJ2-7
clone_size: few
d_call: .
cdr3_nt: TGTGCCAGCAGTGAAGTCCGGGTAGGCTACGAGCAGTACTTC
cdr3_aa: CASSEVRVGYEQYF

v_call: TRBV5-4
j_call: TRBJ2-5
clone_size: .
d_call: .
cdr3_nt: TGTGCCAGCAGCTTGGACCCTCCCGGGGCCCAGTACTTC
cdr3_aa: CASSLDPPGAQYF

v_call: TRBV7-2
j_call: TRBJ1-1
clone_size: once
d_call: .
cdr3_nt: TGTGCCAGCAGCTTAGCAACCATCTGGAGGACTGAAGCTTTCTTT
cdr3_aa: CASSLATIWRTEAFF

v_call: TRBV19
j_call: TRBJ1-1
clone_size: .
d_call: .
cdr3_nt: TGTGCCAGTAGGGATCGGGGGACCTCTGAAGCTTTCTTT
cdr3_aa: CASRDRGTSEAFF

v_call: TRBV13
j_call: TRBJ1-2
clone_size: .
d_call: TRBD1
cdr3_nt: TGTGCCAGCAGCTTAAGGGACAGGAATCCTAACTATGGCTACACCTTC
cdr3_aa: CASSLRDRNPNYGYTF

v_call: TRBV9
j_call: TRBJ2-3
clone_size: .
d_call: .
cdr3_nt: TGTGCCAGCAGCGCCCGACTGGCGAGAACAGATACGCAGTATTTT
cdr3_aa: CASSARLARTDTQYF

v_call: TRBV27
j_call: TRBJ2-7
clone_size: .
d_call: TRBD1
cdr3_nt: TGTGCCAGCAGTTTCCCCGACAGGGTCGAGCAGTACTTC
cdr3_aa: CASSFPDRVEQYF

v_call: TRBV6-1
j_call: TRBJ1-1
clone_size: .
d_call: .
cdr3_nt: TGTGCCAGCAGTGCCCAACAGGGTGTGAACACTGAAGCTTTCTTT
cdr3_aa: CASSAQQGVNTEAFF

v_call: TRBV19
j_call: TRBJ2-7
clone_size: .
d_call: TRBD1
cdr3_nt: TGTGCCAGTAGTCGAATTTTCGGACAGGAGTTCTCCTACGAGCAGTACTTC
cdr3_aa: CASSRIFGQEFSYEQYF

v_call: TRBV15
j_call: TRBJ2-5
clone_size: .
d_call: .
cdr3_nt: TGTGCCACCAGCGGAGAGGGGGAGGGGAACCAAGAGACCCAGTACTTC
cdr3_aa: CATSGEGEGNQETQYF

v_call: TRBV6-5
j_call: TRBJ2-7
clone_size: .
d_call: .
cdr3_nt: TGTGCCAGCAGTTACAGTGCAGCTGGGAGCTACGAGCAGTACTTC
cdr3_aa: CASSYSAAGSYEQYF